These 8 T cell receptor beta chains were sequenced from one sample in a study of blood T cells in healthy people across ages. With a J-beta primer mix and a sample-barcoded 5' primer, a second PCR ran roughly 6 to 11 cycles. TCRdb re-derived calls from the 5' RACE reads in MiXCR, one entry per CDR3 protein. The table records fewer than 900,000 distinct CDR3 sequences, approximately 50% of them present only once. The sequenced sample was blood. Receptors originate from an older woman in good health.

Only a few counts were recorded for this clonotype. V and J are TRBV7-2 and TRBJ2-1; maybe TRBD2 (6 bases). Germline V gene sequence: CDR1 SGHTA, CDR2 FQGNSA. The CDR3 is 15 residues long. With 2 bases removed from V and 0 bases from J, the gap between germline ends came to 8 bases. CDR3 bases: TGTGCCAGCAGCTTAAATAGCGGCTCCTACAATGAGCAGTTCTTC. Translating it yields CASSLNSGSYNEQFF.

This clonotype was observed a handful of times. The chain employs TRBV20-1 and TRBJ1-2; 10 bases line up with TRBD1. Germline V gene data show CDR1 as DFQATT and CDR2 as SNEGSKA (reference sequence). V dropped 6 bases and J dropped 8; count of bases not matched to a gene: 6. The CDR3 contains 12 residues. The CDR3, as DNA: TGCAGTGCGCGGACAGGGGGAGACGGCTACACCTTC. This gives the protein CSARTGGDGYTF.

As DNA, the CDR3 is TGCAGTAACCTCTTGGAGAACGAGCAGTACTTC. It codes for CSNLLENEQYF. This chain uses TRBV20-1 with TRBJ2-5; no reliable D call. The J call is doubtful: the DNA matches TRBJ2-7 better. Germline V gene lookup returns CDR1 DFQATT and CDR2 SNEGSKA (reference sequence). The CDR3 extends over 11 amino acids.

This clonotype has just a few counts. The chain combines TRBV5-1 with TRBJ2-7; TRBD1 might be the D (5 bases). V was cut by 4 bases and J by 2 bases, with 13 bases left in between. CDR1 is SGHRS and CDR2 is YFSETQ in the germline V gene. The CDR3 totals 14 residues. The CDR3 DNA is TGCGCCAGCAGCCTAAGGGGTATCCCCTACGAGCAGTACTTC. Its translation is CASSLRGIPYEQYF.

This clonotype was counted between two and nine times. This chain connects TRBV29-1 to TRBJ2-1; perhaps TRBD2 as D (5 bases). This CDR3 region has 10 residues. The germline gives CDR1 SQVTM, CDR2 ANQGSEA. V lost 7 bases, J lost 12 bases, and 13 bases lay in between. The CDR3 protein is CSAGESVQFF. In nucleotides, the CDR3 is TGCAGCGCCGGGGAGTCTGTGCAGTTCTTC.

The V gene is TRBV20-1, the J gene TRBJ2-1; TRBD2 aligns across 8 bases. The germline gives CDR1 DFQATT, CDR2 SNEGSKA (reference sequence). V was clipped by 6 bases and J by 0 bases; unmatched bases: 7. The CDR3 spans 15 residues. CDR3 coding DNA: TGCAGTGCAGCGGGAGCTTGGAGCTCCTACAATGAGCAGTTCTTC. This gives the protein CSAAGAWSSYNEQFF.

The chain joins TRBV4-2 to TRBJ2-5; 10 bases are shared with TRBD2. This CDR3 is 20 amino acids long. Germline lookup yields CDR1 LGHNA and CDR2 YNFKEQ. J was trimmed by 4 bases and V by 0 bases; bases with no gene match: 17. The CDR3 spells CASSQEASGRKVKDLETQYF. The CDR3 coding sequence is TGTGCCAGCAGCCAAGAGGCTAGCGGGAGAAAGGTAAAGGATTTAGAGACCCAGTACTTC.

In its sample, this clonotype was seen a few times. This chain links TRBV5-1 with TRBJ2-5; 10 nucleotides line up with TRBD2. The ends lost 2 bases at V and 4 bases at J; junction bases unmatched: 8. The germline V gene encodes CDR1 SGHRS and CDR2 YFSETQ. The CDR3 is 16 amino acids. The CDR3 loop is CASSFRASGSGETQYF. The CDR3 nucleotides are TGCGCCAGCAGCTTTAGGGCTAGCGGGAGTGGAGAGACCCAGTACTTC.